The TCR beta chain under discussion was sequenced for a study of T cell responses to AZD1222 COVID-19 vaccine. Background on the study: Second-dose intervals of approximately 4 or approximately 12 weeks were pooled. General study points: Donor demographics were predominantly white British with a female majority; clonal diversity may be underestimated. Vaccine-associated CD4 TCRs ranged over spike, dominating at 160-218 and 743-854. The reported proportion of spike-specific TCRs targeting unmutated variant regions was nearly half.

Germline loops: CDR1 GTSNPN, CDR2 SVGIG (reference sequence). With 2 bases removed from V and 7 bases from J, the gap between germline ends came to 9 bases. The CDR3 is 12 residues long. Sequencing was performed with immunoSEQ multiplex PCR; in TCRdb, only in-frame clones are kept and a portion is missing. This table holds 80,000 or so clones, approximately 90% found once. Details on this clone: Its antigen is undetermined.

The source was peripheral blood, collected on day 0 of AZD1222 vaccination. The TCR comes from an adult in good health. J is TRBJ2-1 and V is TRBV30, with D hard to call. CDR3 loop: CAWSLLLNEQFF. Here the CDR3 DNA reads TGTGCCTGGAGTCTACTTTTAAATGAGCAGTTCTTC.